This is a list of T cell receptor beta chains from one sample in a study of T cells in Graves' hyperthyroidism and ophthalmopathy. TCRdb reprocessed the multiplex PCR reads via MiXCR and lists one record per CDR3 protein. The data contain around 450,000 distinct CDR3 sequences, 15% to 17% of them singletons. The sequencing sample was made of blood. The receptors come from a woman between 18 and 29 years old with Graves' hyperthyroidism. Each CDR3 is given with its conserved first and last residue. A D gene is named only where the DNA matches it firmly. A row's size may be missing; if present it is once, few, many or a size class.

TRBJ2-1	TRBD2	TRBV6-1	-	TGTGCCAGCAGCAATAGCCCGGGAGGCTCCTACAATGAGCAGTTCTTC	CASSNSPGGSYNEQFF
TRBJ1-4	TRBD1	TRBV6-1	many	TGTGCCAGCAGTTTCCTAATATCGGGACAGGCTGCAACTAATGAAAAACTGTTTTTT	CASSFLISGQAATNEKLFF
TRBJ1-3	-	TRBV10-2	few	TGCGCCAGCAGCCGTCAGGGAAACACCATATATTTT	CASSRQGNTIYF
TRBJ2-7	TRBD1	TRBV28	many	TGTGCCAGCAGTTTATGGACAGGGACCGAGCAGTACTTC	CASSLWTGTEQYF
TRBJ2-7	TRBD2	TRBV20-1	-	TGCAGTGCTGCGGGACTAGCGGGGCGTCACGAGCAGTACTTC	CSAAGLAGRHEQYF
TRBJ1-2	TRBD1	TRBV6-5	many	TGTGCCAGCAGTTACTCGGGACAGGGGTACTATGGCTACACCTTC	CASSYSGQGYYGYTF
TRBJ2-7	TRBD1	TRBV7-2	many	TGTGCCAGCAGCTTAGAGGGACAGACTCTGGGCTACGAGCAGTACTTC	CASSLEGQTLGYEQYF
TRBJ2-1	TRBD2	TRBV6-2/TRBV6-3	-	TGCGCCAGCAGTCTGACTAGCGGGATCCACCCCAATGAGCAGTTCTTC	CASSLTSGIHPNEQFF
TRBJ2-1	-	TRBV20-1	many	TGCAGTGCTAGAGCTCCCGGTAGCAATGAGCAGTTCTTC	CSARAPGSNEQFF
TRBJ2-7	-	TRBV7-9	many	TGTGCCAGCAGCTTTTCCTCCGAGCCACCCTACGAGCAGTACTTC	CASSFSSEPPYEQYF
TRBJ1-1	-	TRBV20-1	many	TGCAGTGCTAGGTGGACTGTAGAAGCTTTCTTT	CSARWTVEAFF
TRBJ2-5	-	TRBV10-3	-	TGTGCCGTACAGGGTCAAGAGACCCAGTACTTC	CAVQGQETQYF
TRBJ1-4	TRBD1	TRBV10-3	-	TGTGCCATCAGTGAGTCGGGACAGGGCGGCGAAAAACTGTTTTTT	CAISESGQGGEKLFF
TRBJ1-6	TRBD1	TRBV11-2	-	TGTGCCAGCAGCGCCACAGGGGAGTACACCCTCCACTTT	CASSATGEYTLHF
TRBJ1-3	-	TRBV29-1	-	TGCAGCGTTACAGGAATCGCGGGAAACACCATATATTTT	CSVTGIAGNTIYF
TRBJ1-5	-	TRBV28	many	TGTGCCAGCAGATATCGATACAGGGAGGTGGAGCCCCAGCATTTT	CASRYRYREVEPQHF
TRBJ2-7	TRBD2	TRBV2	many	TGTGCCAGTCTCTTTGGACTAGCGGGAGCTGGCGAGCAGTACTTC	CASLFGLAGAGEQYF
TRBJ2-7	TRBD2	TRBV19	few	TGTGCCAGTAGTATAAAGTCTAGCGGGGGCTACGAGCAGTACTTC	CASSIKSSGGYEQYF
TRBJ1-2	-	TRBV10-1	many	TGCGCCAGCAGTGACTCGGACCGACGATCATACGACGGCTACACCTTC	CASSDSDRRSYDGYTF
TRBJ1-2	-	TRBV3-1	many	TGTGCCAGCAGCCAACCACGTGACTATGGCTACACCTTC	CASSQPRDYGYTF
TRBJ2-5	TRBD2	TRBV6-5	many	TGTGCCAGCAGTTACTTGGGTCTAGCGGGAGTAGAGACCCAGTACTTC	CASSYLGLAGVETQYF
TRBJ2-6	TRBD1	TRBV19	-	TGTGCCAGTAGTCCGTCCCCGTCGGGACAGGGCAGGGCTGGGGCCAACGTCCTGACTTTC	CASSPSPSGQGRAGANVLTF
TRBJ2-7	TRBD1	TRBV15	-	TGTGCCACCAGCAGAGAAGCAGCGTCCGGGACAGCAACCTACGAGCAGTACTTC	CATSREAASGTATYEQYF
TRBJ1-1	-	TRBV20-1	-	TGCAGTGCTAGAGATTACCGGGGGCCGAACACTGAAGCTTTCTTT	CSARDYRGPNTEAFF
TRBJ2-5	-	TRBV20-1	many	TGCAGTGCTCCCAGTTTGGAGCGTTCCCAAGAGACCCAGTACTTC	CSAPSLERSQETQYF
TRBJ2-7	TRBD1	TRBV12-3/TRBV12-4	many	TGTGCCAGCAGTACCGGGACAGGGGTCGAGCAGTACTTC	CASSTGTGVEQYF
TRBJ2-3	-	TRBV9	-	TGTGCCAGCAGCGCCTTCATGGGAGATACGCAGTATTTT	CASSAFMGDTQYF
TRBJ1-2	-	TRBV19	few	TGTGCCAGTAGTATATTTGGACCGGTCTATGGCTACACCTTC	CASSIFGPVYGYTF
TRBJ2-7	-	TRBV7-8	-	TGTGCCAGCAGCTTATTAGGGGTTGGTTACGAGCAGTACTTC	CASSLLGVGYEQYF
TRBJ2-1	TRBD2	TRBV19	few	TGTGCCAGTAGTATACGCGGGAGCTCCTACAATGAGCAGTTCTTC	CASSIRGSSYNEQFF
TRBJ2-5	TRBD2	TRBV5-1	-	TGCGCCAGCAGCTTGGGACTAGCCTTAGGGGAGACCCAGTACTTC	CASSLGLALGETQYF
TRBJ1-5	-	TRBV7-9	many	TGTGCCAGCAGCTTATCTGGAAACAATCAGCCCCAGCATTTT	CASSLSGNNQPQHF
TRBJ1-1	TRBD1	TRBV2	many	TGTGCCAGCTCGTACAGGGGGGCCACTGAAGCTTTCTTT	CASSYRGATEAFF
TRBJ1-1	-	TRBV9	many	TGTGCCAGCAGCCCAAGGGGATGGTTGGGGATGGTTCGGGGGGCTGAAGCTTTCTTT	CASSPRGWLGMVRGAEAFF
TRBJ1-4	-	TRBV28	few	TGTGCCAGCAGGCTAAACCATGACAGAGGAGAAAAACTGTTTTTT	CASRLNHDRGEKLFF
TRBJ1-5	-	TRBV28	few	TGTGCCAGCAGTAATCCCGGGACGTTTGATCCCCAGCCCCAGCATTTT	CASSNPGTFDPQPQHF
TRBJ2-3	TRBD2	TRBV28	many	TGTGCCAGCAGTCCCCCTGACGGGAGGGGAGATACGCAGTATTTT	CASSPPDGRGDTQYF
TRBJ1-1	-	TRBV6-2/TRBV6-3	few	TGTGCCAGCACCCGCTGGAATTTGAACACTGAAGCTTTCTTT	CASTRWNLNTEAFF
TRBJ1-6	TRBD1	TRBV2	many	TGTGCCAGCAGTGAAGTACAGGGGAATTCACCCCTCCACTTT	CASSEVQGNSPLHF
TRBJ2-3	-	TRBV6-2/TRBV6-3	-	TGTGCCAGCAGTCGACTCTTCACAGATACGCAGTATTTT	CASSRLFTDTQYF
TRBJ1-5	-	TRBV10-3	few	TGTGCCACCAGTGAGCGGGGGAGCAATCAGCCCCAGCATTTT	CATSERGSNQPQHF
TRBJ2-1	TRBD2	TRBV24-1	-	TGTGCCGGAGGGACACTAGCGGGGGACAGCTCCTACAATGAGCAGTTCTTC	CAGGTLAGDSSYNEQFF
TRBJ2-7	TRBD2	TRBV7-2	many	TGTGCCAGCAGCTGGACTAGCGGGACCTACGAGCAGTACTTC	CASSWTSGTYEQYF
TRBJ2-3	-	TRBV3-1	few	TGTGCCAGCAGCCAAGGGGGGTACGACACAGATACGCAGTATTTT	CASSQGGYDTDTQYF
TRBJ2-1	TRBD2	TRBV6-2/TRBV6-3	-	TGTGCCAGCAGGTATAGCGGGAGGGGGAACAATGAGCAGTTCTTC	CASRYSGRGNNEQFF
TRBJ2-3	TRBD2	TRBV14	-	TGTGCCAGCAGCCAAGAGTTGCTAGCGGGGGCAGCACAGTATTTT	CASSQELLAGAAQYF
TRBJ2-3	-	TRBV13	many	TGTGCCAGCAGCCGACTAGAGATTCCAGATACGCAGTATTTT	CASSRLEIPDTQYF
TRBJ1-2	-	TRBV20-1	many	TGCAGTGCCCACCGGGGAGAATTAGAGAACTATGGCTACACCTTC	CSAHRGELENYGYTF